The source of this TCR beta chain is a study of CD8 T cells in Susac syndrome. This CDR3 region has 16 residues. The germline gives CDR1 SEHNR, CDR2 FQNEAQ (reference sequence). Trimming pared 10 bases from V and 0 bases from J, leaving 16 bases between. The RNA, roughly 0.45 to 1 ug, was put through reverse transcription using random hexamers. MiXCR was run by TCRdb on the immunoSEQ multiplex PCR reads, yielding one entry per CDR3 protein. The table lists 150,000 to 200,000 distinct CDR3 sequences, more than 90% of them singletons. The sequenced sample was CD4+ T cells from PBMCs. The sequence came from a human donor in good health. V gene TRBV7-9 combines with J gene TRBJ2-6, with D tentatively TRBD1 or TRBD2 (5 bases each). CDR3 nucleotide sequence: TGTGCCACTGTGGGGGAGTCCTACTCTGGGGCCAACGTCCTGACTTTC. It translates to CATVGESYSGANVLTF.